These 24 T cell receptor beta chains were all obtained from the same sample, sequenced in a study of T cells after yellow fever vaccination. TCRdb reprocessed the 5' RACE reads with MiXCR, giving one entry per CDR3 protein. This repertoire shows around 550,000 distinct CDR3 sequences, 15% to 20% found once; its top ten account for around 15%. This specimen consisted of PBMCs, obtained 15 days after the yellow fever booster vaccination. These receptors were collected from a man under 40 who received the YFV17D yellow fever vaccine.

This clonotype was picked up a small number of times. V and J are TRBV20-1 and TRBJ2-1; the D call may be TRBD1 or TRBD2 (6 bases each). Trimming stripped 6 bases from V and 8 bases from J, with 11 bases between. CDR1 is DFQATT, CDR2 SNEGSKA, per germline (reference sequence). The CDR3 has 11 residues. Here the CDR3 reads CSAGGLDEQFF. CDR3 nucleotide sequence: TGCAGTGCCGGGGGCTTAGATGAGCAGTTCTTC.

This clonotype was picked up a small number of times. This chain uses TRBV27 with TRBJ2-3; a weak D match, TRBD1 (5 bases). This CDR3 spans 14 amino acids. CDR1 and CDR2 (germline): MNHEY, SMNVEV (reference sequence). The germline V and J ends were trimmed by 5 bases and 2 bases, with 11 bases remaining between them. The CDR3 region has the DNA TGTGCCAGCAGTCCAAGGGGATACACAGATACGCAGTATTTT. Translation gives CASSPRGYTDTQYF.

This chain's CDR3 is CASSLAGQGAEQFF. CDR3 nucleotides: TGTGCCAGCAGCTTAGCTGGACAGGGGGCTGAGCAGTTCTTC. This sequence joins TRBV7-9 and TRBJ2-1; 11 bases are a match to TRBD1. Germline CDR1 reads SEHNR; CDR2 reads FQNEAQ (reference sequence). V was clipped by 0 bases and J by 9 bases; unmatched bases: 1. The length of the CDR3 is 14 residues.

At least ten counts were recorded for this clonotype. The gene calls are TRBV28 and TRBJ2-5, with a weak D call TRBD1 (6 bases). The CDR3 is 15 amino acids. Per germline, CDR1 MDHEN and CDR2 SYDVKM. Trimming stripped 6 bases from V and 0 bases from J, with 14 bases between. CDR3 sequence reads: CASRPQGQHQETQYF. Here the CDR3 DNA reads TGTGCCAGCAGACCCCAAGGACAGCACCAAGAGACCCAGTACTTC.

The chain has TRBV19 and TRBJ2-2; possibly TRBD1 for D (6 bases). Germline V CDR1 and CDR2: LNHDA, SQIVND (reference sequence). The V end lost 7 bases, the J end lost 1 base, and 19 bases lay between the germline ends. The CDR3 contains 17 residues. CDR3 loop: CASTNLAGTRNTGELFF. The CDR3 region has the DNA TGTGCCAGTACTAATCTCGCCGGGACACGGAACACCGGGGAGCTGTTTTTT.

This clonotype turned up a few times. The V call is TRBV10-3, the J call TRBJ2-1; TRBD2 agrees at 10 bases. Germline assignment: CDR1 ENHRY and CDR2 SYGVKD. The CDR3 contains 15 residues. V was clipped by 8 bases and J by 8 bases; unmatched bases: 12. The CDR3 reads CAILSGRAEGDEQFF. Written as DNA, the CDR3 is TGTGCCATCTTAAGCGGGAGGGCCGAGGGGGATGAGCAGTTCTTC.

The chain carries TRBV20-1 and TRBJ2-7, with D unresolved. Germline-derived CDR1 and CDR2 are DFQATT and SNEGSKA (reference sequence). This CDR3 contains 12 residues. V lost 6 bases and J 2 bases, leaving 11 bases between the germline ends. The CDR3 reads CSATDGAYEQYF. CDR3 bases: TGCAGTGCCACCGACGGAGCCTACGAGCAGTACTTC.

This clonotype was found a few times. The chain carries TRBV7-2 and TRBJ1-2; D is possibly TRBD1 (5 bases). V was clipped by 1 base and J by 4 bases, with 13 bases between them. In germline, CDR1 is SGHTA, CDR2 FQGNSA. The length of the CDR3 is 15 residues. The CDR3 nucleotides read TGTGCCAGCAGCTTAGGGGGCCCCGGGGCCTATGGCTACACCTTC. It codes for CASSLGGPGAYGYTF.

The rearrangement links TRBV7-8 to TRBJ1-5; possibly TRBD1 for D (5 bases). The CDR3 totals 17 residues. Trimming removed 0 bases from V and 0 bases from J, with 12 bases in between. Germline V gene sequence: CDR1 SGHVS, CDR2 FQNEAQ. The CDR3 region has the DNA TGTGCCAGCAGCTTAGCGATGAGCAGGGTTAGCAATCAGCCCCAGCATTTT. Residues: CASSLAMSRVSNQPQHF. Drawing the rest from reference TRBV7-8 and TRBJ1-5, the complete variable domain is GAGVSQSPRYKVAKRGQDVALRCDPISGHVSLFWYQQALGQGPEFLTYFQNEAQLDKSGLPSDRFFAERPEGSVSTLKIQRTQQEDSAVYLCASSLAMSRVSNQPQHFGDGTRLSIL.

V and J are TRBV7-9 and TRBJ1-6; D unclear. Germline V gene lookup returns CDR1 SEHNR and CDR2 FQNEAQ (reference sequence). V was shortened by 3 bases and J by 5 bases, with 5 bases between the two germline ends. The CDR3 is 13 residues long. Here the CDR3 DNA reads TGTGCCAGCAGCTTTCAGAATAATTCACCCCTCCACTTT. Translating it yields CASSFQNNSPLHF. Filled out from reference TRBV7-9 and TRBJ1-6, the complete variable domain reads DTGVSQNPRHKITKRGQNVTFRCDPISEHNRLYWYRQTLGQGPEFLTYFQNEAQLEKSRLLSDRFSAERPKGSFSTLEIQRTEQGDSAMYLCASSFQNNSPLHFGNGTRLTVT.

This chain joins TRBV11-1 and TRBJ2-2, with 11 bases fitting TRBD2. Germline V gives CDR1 SGHAT, CDR2 FQDESV (reference sequence). The length of the CDR3 is 18 residues. Unmatched junction bases numbered 15, after V lost 7 bases and J lost 5 bases. CDR3 coding DNA: TGTGCCAGCAACCATAACCTACTAGCGGGAGTTCGTACCGGGGAGCTGTTTTTT. This codes for CASNHNLLAGVRTGELFF.

The table lists this clonotype with a count of one. The gene calls are TRBV7-9 and TRBJ2-5; D is undetermined. The CDR3 consists of 13 residues. CDR1 and CDR2 from the germline V gene are SEHNR and FQNEAQ (reference sequence). Trimming took 2 bases from V and 4 from J, leaving 8 bases between them. The CDR3 DNA follows: TGTGCCAGCAGCTTAAACACACCAGAGACCCAGTACTTC. Translated: CASSLNTPETQYF.

This rearrangement joins TRBV20-1 to TRBJ2-7, with unresolved D. This CDR3 has 14 residues. V lost 4 bases to trimming and J lost 4 bases, with 17 bases between them. CDR1 is DFQATT, CDR2 SNEGSKA, per germline (reference sequence). CDR3 nucleotide sequence: TGCAGTGCTACACCTCAAGCGAAGCTTTACGAGCAGTACTTC. As protein: CSATPQAKLYEQYF.

The chain joins TRBV12-3 or TRBV12-4 to TRBJ1-2; no firm D call. This CDR3 comprises 13 residues. Between the trimmed V and J ends, which lost 1 base and 6 bases, there was a span of 9 bases. CDR3 amino acids: CASSLVTKNGYTF. CDR3 nucleotides: TGTGCCAGCAGTTTAGTAACAAAAAATGGCTACACCTTC.

The chain has TRBV19 and TRBJ1-1; D might be TRBD1 (6 bases). The CDR3 covers 13 residues. The germline gives CDR1 LNHDA, CDR2 SQIVND (reference sequence). The V gene lost 4 bases and the J gene lost 8 bases, with 14 bases spanning the gap. Here the CDR3 reads CASSSWDNDEAFF. The CDR3, as DNA: TGTGCCAGTAGTAGCTGGGACAACGACGAAGCTTTCTTT.

This clonotype occurred a few times. The chain combines TRBV29-1 with TRBJ2-5; no definite D call. This CDR3 comprises 13 residues. Trimming removed 6 bases at V and 3 bases at J, with 14 bases between. CDR1 and CDR2 from the germline V gene are SQVTM and ANQGSEA. The CDR3 is CSVHRARKETQYF. The CDR3 region has the DNA TGCAGCGTCCACCGGGCCCGGAAAGAGACCCAGTACTTC.

The chain recombines TRBV2 with TRBJ2-5, with D possibly being TRBD2 (6 bases). CDR1 and CDR2 from the germline V gene are SNHLY and FYNNEI. With 4 bases removed from V and 5 bases from J, the gap between germline ends came to 14 bases. The CDR3 has 14 amino acids. This chain's CDR3 is CASSVGGIAETQYF. CDR3 nucleotide sequence: TGTGCCAGCAGTGTGGGCGGGATCGCGGAGACCCAGTACTTC.

The chain couples TRBV15 to TRBJ1-1; no clear D gene. V was pared by 4 bases and J by 1 base, with 13 bases between. Germline CDR1 reads LNHNV; CDR2 reads YYDKDF (reference sequence). This CDR3 has 15 amino acids. The CDR3 DNA is TGTGCCACCAGCAAGGACTTATCTACGAACACTGAAGCTTTCTTT. Translation: CATSKDLSTNTEAFF.

There are a few counts of this clonotype. The chain links TRBV29-1 to TRBJ2-6; a weak D match, TRBD2 (5 bases). CDR1 and CDR2 (germline): SQVTM, ANQGSEA. This CDR3 comprises 15 residues. V lost 6 bases to trimming and J lost 0 bases, with 12 bases between them. The CDR3: CSVRTGNSGANVLTF. Written as DNA, the CDR3 is TGCAGCGTACGGACGGGAAACTCTGGGGCCAACGTCCTGACTTTC.

V gene TRBV7-2 combines with J gene TRBJ2-7; unclear D gene. This CDR3 comprises 12 residues. V was clipped by 6 bases and J by 3 bases, with 9 bases between them. Germline V gene sequence: CDR1 SGHTA, CDR2 FQGNSA. The CDR3: CASRSNVYEQYF. The DNA for the CDR3 is TGTGCCAGCAGGTCAAACGTCTACGAGCAGTACTTC.

This sequence joins TRBV28 and TRBJ2-5, with unresolved D. V lost 6 bases and J lost 4, with 12 bases in between. Germline V lookup: CDR1 MDHEN, CDR2 SYDVKM. CDR3 length: 13 residues. CDR3 in DNA: TGTGCCAGCAGGACCCCCCCTGGAGAGACCCAGTACTTC. It codes for CASRTPPGETQYF.

V is TRBV5-5 and J is TRBJ2-5; 9 positions agree with TRBD1. The CDR3 totals 16 residues. Germline values: CDR1 SGHKS, CDR2 YYEKEE (reference sequence). J was trimmed by 2 bases and V by 2 bases; bases with no gene match: 7. CDR3 in amino acids: CASSLTTGGGQETQYF. The CDR3, as DNA: TGTGCCAGCAGCTTAACAACAGGGGGCGGACAAGAGACCCAGTACTTC.

This chain joins TRBV7-2 and TRBJ2-7; TRBD2 matches 10 bases. CDR1 SGHTA and CDR2 FQGNSA come from the germline V gene. This CDR3 is 16 amino acids long. J lost 0 bases, V lost 4 bases, and 6 bases had no gene match. In DNA, the CDR3 is TGTGCCAGCAGCTGGACCGGGACTAGCGCCTCCTACGAGCAGTACTTC. This codes for CASSWTGTSASYEQYF. Drawing the rest from reference TRBV7-2 and TRBJ2-7, the complete variable domain is GAGVSQSPSNKVTEKGKDVELRCDPISGHTALYWYRQSLGQGLEFLIYFQGNSAPDKSGLPSDRFSAERTGGSVSTLTIQRTQQEDSAVYLCASSWTGTSASYEQYFGPGTRLTVT.

V usage is TRBV4-2 and J usage is TRBJ2-7; 12 bases match TRBD1. The CDR3 spans 16 residues. CDR1 and CDR2 (germline): LGHNA, YNFKEQ. The V gene end was trimmed by 4 bases and the J gene end by 9 bases; junction bases not matched to a gene: 13. The CDR3 region is CASSPRGTGGDGGQYF. The DNA for the CDR3 is TGTGCCAGCAGCCCTCGAGGGACAGGGGGCGACGGTGGGCAGTACTTC.